The rows below give T cell receptor beta chains drawn from one sample of a study of blood T cell repertoires in COVID-19. Profiled with immunoSEQ multiplex PCR; TCRdb holds only in-frame clones, not every one. The data hold about 380,000 clones, with around 84% observed a single time. Sequencing used peripheral blood. The receptors stem from a young woman with acute or convalescent COVID-19. The CDR3 runs from the conserved cysteine through the conserved F or W. Fields, in order: V gene, clone size, J gene, D gene, CDR3 DNA, CDR3 protein. A D gene is named only where the DNA matches it firmly. Not every row has a clone size; where given, it reads once, few, many or a size class.

v_gene: TRBV27
abundance: -
j_gene: TRBJ1-2
d_gene: TRBD1
CDR3nt: TGTGCCAGCAGTTTAATCGGACAGGGCATTTACTATGGCTACACCTTC
CDR3aa: CASSLIGQGIYYGYTF

v_gene: TRBV4-2
abundance: -
j_gene: TRBJ1-6
d_gene: -
CDR3nt: TGTGCCAGCAGCCAAGCGGGGACGGGGGGCGTCCCCCTCCACTTT
CDR3aa: CASSQAGTGGVPLHF

v_gene: TRBV30
abundance: -
j_gene: TRBJ2-7
d_gene: TRBD1
CDR3nt: TGTGCCTGGAAACTCTCGACAGGGATAGACGAGCAGTACTTC
CDR3aa: CAWKLSTGIDEQYF

v_gene: TRBV10-3
abundance: -
j_gene: TRBJ2-7
d_gene: -
CDR3nt: TGTGCCATCGGCTCGGACAGCGCGTACGAGCAGTACTTC
CDR3aa: CAIGSDSAYEQYF

v_gene: TRBV9
abundance: -
j_gene: TRBJ1-4
d_gene: TRBD1
CDR3nt: TGTGCCAGCAGCCCACCTCCGGGGACAGGGGGTGGAAATGAAAAACTGTTTTTT
CDR3aa: CASSPPPGTGGGNEKLFF

v_gene: TRBV2
abundance: -
j_gene: TRBJ1-6
d_gene: TRBD1
CDR3nt: TGTGCCAGCAGGACCAGCCGGGACAGGGAAACCCTCCACTTT
CDR3aa: CASRTSRDRETLHF

v_gene: TRBV12-3/TRBV12-4
abundance: -
j_gene: TRBJ1-2
d_gene: -
CDR3nt: TGTGCCAGCAGTTTTAGGGGTGGCTACACCTTC
CDR3aa: CASSFRGGYTF

v_gene: TRBV7-2
abundance: -
j_gene: TRBJ1-2
d_gene: TRBD1
CDR3nt: TGTGCCAGCAGCTTAGAGTCTCGGACAGGAGGGTATGGCTACACCTTC
CDR3aa: CASSLESRTGGYGYTF

v_gene: TRBV28
abundance: once
j_gene: TRBJ2-5
d_gene: TRBD2
CDR3nt: TGTGCCAGCGCGGACGGGAGGGCCCAAGAGACCCAGTACTTC
CDR3aa: CASADGRAQETQYF

v_gene: TRBV7-8
abundance: -
j_gene: TRBJ2-2
d_gene: -
CDR3nt: TGTGCCAGCAGCGCCCGACCCCCGCTTGCGGTCAACACCGGGGAGCTGTTTTTT
CDR3aa: CASSARPPLAVNTGELFF

v_gene: TRBV9
abundance: -
j_gene: TRBJ2-3
d_gene: TRBD2
CDR3nt: TGTGCCAGCAGCGGGCGGACTAGCGGGGGGGCCGATACGCAGTATTTT
CDR3aa: CASSGRTSGGADTQYF

v_gene: TRBV5-4
abundance: -
j_gene: TRBJ1-2
d_gene: -
CDR3nt: TGTGCCAGCACCGCCCAGGGCTATGGCTACACCTTC
CDR3aa: CASTAQGYGYTF

v_gene: TRBV19
abundance: -
j_gene: TRBJ2-7
d_gene: -
CDR3nt: TGTGCCAGTAGTATAGCCCTCGCGGTCTACGAGCAGTACTTC
CDR3aa: CASSIALAVYEQYF

v_gene: TRBV7-2
abundance: -
j_gene: TRBJ2-3
d_gene: TRBD1
CDR3nt: TGTGCCAGCAGCTTAGCCCAGGGGGCTGGAGATACGCAGTATTTT
CDR3aa: CASSLAQGAGDTQYF

v_gene: TRBV7-9
abundance: -
j_gene: TRBJ2-4
d_gene: TRBD2
CDR3nt: TGTGCCAGCAGCTTAGACCGGACTAGCGGGAGGGCCGGGGACATTCAGTACTTC
CDR3aa: CASSLDRTSGRAGDIQYF

v_gene: TRBV13
abundance: -
j_gene: TRBJ2-4
d_gene: -
CDR3nt: TGTGCCAGCAGCCCGGTAGGACAGAAAAACATTCAGTACTTC
CDR3aa: CASSPVGQKNIQYF

v_gene: TRBV2
abundance: -
j_gene: TRBJ2-4
d_gene: -
CDR3nt: TGTGCCAGCAGTGAGTCCGGGACACTTAACATTCAGTACTTC
CDR3aa: CASSESGTLNIQYF

v_gene: TRBV5-5
abundance: -
j_gene: TRBJ1-2
d_gene: -
CDR3nt: TGTGCCAGCAGCTTGTCACCCAGGGCCCAGACCTATGGCTACACCTTC
CDR3aa: CASSLSPRAQTYGYTF

v_gene: TRBV6-2/TRBV6-3
abundance: -
j_gene: TRBJ2-1
d_gene: -
CDR3nt: TGTGCCAGCAGTCCCGACACTTGGGGAGGCTACAATGAGCAGTTCTTC
CDR3aa: CASSPDTWGGYNEQFF

v_gene: TRBV6-5
abundance: once
j_gene: TRBJ2-2
d_gene: -
CDR3nt: TGTGCCAGCTGGTGGCAGCGCGGGGAGCTGTTTTTT
CDR3aa: CASWWQRGELFF

v_gene: TRBV3-1/TRBV3-2
abundance: -
j_gene: TRBJ2-3
d_gene: -
CDR3nt: TGTGCCAGCAGCCGCTCCCGGGGGGATACGCAGTATTTT
CDR3aa: CASSRSRGDTQYF

v_gene: TRBV11-2
abundance: -
j_gene: TRBJ2-7
d_gene: -
CDR3nt: TGTGCCAGCAGCTTGGGGGGGCCTGTGTACGAGCAGTACTTC
CDR3aa: CASSLGGPVYEQYF

v_gene: TRBV24-1
abundance: -
j_gene: TRBJ2-1
d_gene: TRBD1
CDR3nt: TGTGCCACCAGTGATGGCGACCGGACAGGGGATTCCTACAATGAGCAGTTCTTC
CDR3aa: CATSDGDRTGDSYNEQFF

v_gene: TRBV30
abundance: -
j_gene: TRBJ2-3
d_gene: TRBD2
CDR3nt: TGTGCCTGGAGTTTTCATTTCGAGGGGCGGGGGGCCAACACAGATACGCAGTATTTT
CDR3aa: CAWSFHFEGRGANTDTQYF

v_gene: TRBV15
abundance: -
j_gene: TRBJ2-5
d_gene: TRBD2
CDR3nt: TGTGCCACCAGCAGAGGTAGCGGGGGGGCCGGGGAGACCCAGTACTTC
CDR3aa: CATSRGSGGAGETQYF

v_gene: TRBV9
abundance: few
j_gene: TRBJ2-7
d_gene: TRBD1
CDR3nt: TGTGCCAGCAGCGAGGGGGCTGGGCCCTACGAGCAGTACTTC
CDR3aa: CASSEGAGPYEQYF

v_gene: TRBV6-5
abundance: -
j_gene: TRBJ1-1
d_gene: TRBD1
CDR3nt: TGTGCCAGCAGTTATCCCACAGGGGGCAAGGGCACTGAAGCTTTCTTT
CDR3aa: CASSYPTGGKGTEAFF

v_gene: TRBV28
abundance: -
j_gene: TRBJ1-5
d_gene: TRBD1
CDR3nt: TGTGCCAGCAGCCCTACGACAGGGAATCAGCCCCAGCATTTT
CDR3aa: CASSPTTGNQPQHF

v_gene: TRBV7-8
abundance: -
j_gene: TRBJ1-6
d_gene: -
CDR3nt: TGTGCCAGCAGCCGAACCCCAGGGGCACTATATAATTCACCCCTCCACTTT
CDR3aa: CASSRTPGALYNSPLHF

v_gene: TRBV21-1
abundance: -
j_gene: TRBJ2-1
d_gene: -
CDR3nt: TGTGCCAGCAGCTCCGGACAGGCAAGGTACAATGAGCAGTTCTTC
CDR3aa: CASSSGQARYNEQFF

v_gene: TRBV3-1/TRBV3-2
abundance: -
j_gene: TRBJ1-6
d_gene: -
CDR3nt: TGTGCCAGCAGCCAAGATCTCAGTTCGGGGAATTCACCCCTCCACTTT
CDR3aa: CASSQDLSSGNSPLHF

v_gene: TRBV24-1
abundance: -
j_gene: TRBJ2-3
d_gene: -
CDR3nt: TGTGCCACCAGTGAACTCCCCCTGGGGGGCAGGGGGTCAGATACGCAGTATTTT
CDR3aa: CATSELPLGGRGSDTQYF

v_gene: TRBV24-1
abundance: -
j_gene: TRBJ2-3
d_gene: TRBD2
CDR3nt: TGTGCCACCAGTGATCCCCGGGGGGGGACAGATACGCAGTATTTT
CDR3aa: CATSDPRGGTDTQYF

v_gene: TRBV4-1
abundance: -
j_gene: TRBJ1-3
d_gene: -
CDR3nt: TGCGCCAGCAGCCAAGGGGGGGGATCAGGAAACACCATATATTTT
CDR3aa: CASSQGGGSGNTIYF

v_gene: TRBV27
abundance: -
j_gene: TRBJ2-1
d_gene: -
CDR3nt: TGTGCCAGCAGTTTACCGGGGGGCGGTGTTGCATACAATGAGCAGTTCTTC
CDR3aa: CASSLPGGGVAYNEQFF

v_gene: TRBV11-2
abundance: -
j_gene: TRBJ1-6
d_gene: -
CDR3nt: TGTGCCAGCAGCGAGACAGGTTATTCACCCCTCCACTTT
CDR3aa: CASSETGYSPLHF

v_gene: TRBV30
abundance: once
j_gene: TRBJ1-3
d_gene: -
CDR3nt: TGTGCCTGGAGTGTGGGGACTTCTGGAAACACCATATATTTT
CDR3aa: CAWSVGTSGNTIYF

v_gene: TRBV20-1
abundance: -
j_gene: TRBJ1-4
d_gene: -
CDR3nt: TGCAGTGCTAGTGGCTGGGGGCAGGGCGGTGAAAAACTGTTTTTT
CDR3aa: CSASGWGQGGEKLFF

v_gene: TRBV5-1
abundance: -
j_gene: TRBJ2-7
d_gene: TRBD2
CDR3nt: TGCGCCAGCAGCTCCGGGACTAGCCTCGGCGAGCAGTACTTC
CDR3aa: CASSSGTSLGEQYF

v_gene: TRBV3-1/TRBV3-2
abundance: -
j_gene: TRBJ2-7
d_gene: TRBD1
CDR3nt: TGTGCCAGCAGCCGACGACAGGGTGGGTTCGGCGAGCAGTACTTC
CDR3aa: CASSRRQGGFGEQYF

v_gene: TRBV5-1
abundance: -
j_gene: TRBJ1-1
d_gene: TRBD1
CDR3nt: TGCGCCAGCAGCTACAGGGGGCACACTGAAGCTTTCTTT
CDR3aa: CASSYRGHTEAFF

v_gene: TRBV28
abundance: -
j_gene: TRBJ1-2
d_gene: -
CDR3nt: TGTGCCAGCATTGGGCGGGAGCATGGCTACACCTTC
CDR3aa: CASIGREHGYTF

v_gene: TRBV30
abundance: -
j_gene: TRBJ1-6
d_gene: TRBD1
CDR3nt: TGTGCCTGGAAACGTGAGACAGGGGTCAATTCACCCCTCCACTTT
CDR3aa: CAWKRETGVNSPLHF

v_gene: TRBV7-2
abundance: -
j_gene: TRBJ2-7
d_gene: TRBD2
CDR3nt: TGTGCCAGCAGGCGACTAGCGGGGTTTTACGAGCAGTACTTC
CDR3aa: CASRRLAGFYEQYF

v_gene: TRBV11-2
abundance: medium-sized
j_gene: TRBJ1-1
d_gene: -
CDR3nt: TGTGCCAGCAGCTTATATCCAGTTGGAGGCACTGAAGCTTTCTTT
CDR3aa: CASSLYPVGGTEAFF

v_gene: TRBV24-1
abundance: -
j_gene: TRBJ2-1
d_gene: -
CDR3nt: TGTGCCACCGCTAGACCGGGAAGGAACAATGAGCAGTTCTTC
CDR3aa: CATARPGRNNEQFF

v_gene: TRBV5-6
abundance: -
j_gene: TRBJ1-4
d_gene: -
CDR3nt: TGTGCCAGCACTATAGGGGTAACTAATGAAAAACTGTTTTTT
CDR3aa: CASTIGVTNEKLFF